Here is one T cell receptor beta chain with its context. Ten or more counts support this clonotype. Its antigen specificity is not known. No per-base quality is available; no much larger clone lies one base away. This sample was taken from a study of T-cell reconstitution after alpha-beta-depleted transplantation in children (dated by TCRdb to the mid-2010s). For the study in its entirety: The study quantitatively tracked T-cell immune reconstitution after TCRalphabeta/CD19-depleted allogeneic hematopoietic cell transplantation in children using TCR repertoire profiling.

The cysteine opens and the phenylalanine closes a CDR3 of 14 amino acids. The kept DNA is CDR3 alone, 42 bases in frame from the first base. V gives up 10 bases and J gives up 6 bases, and the segment between their germline ends measures 18 bases. Library generation was performed with PCR. The instrument given in TCRdb is Illumina HiSeq 2500. To normalize quantification of the TCRbeta repertoire, the TCR libraries were built with molecular barcoding that relied on unique molecular identifiers. The public reads were quality trimmed at Q25 with fastp and then assembled into clones with MiXCR by TCRdb, keeping productive beta chains. Identical CDR3 protein sequences are pooled into one entry, listed with their most common genes and DNA. This sample holds some 590,000 distinct CDR3 sequences; over 9.5% were observed only once. Clones ranked in the top ten supply about 4.2% of the sample.

The chain is assembled from TRBV12-3 or TRBV12-4 and TRBJ2-2; the D region possibly corresponds to TRBD1 (5 bases align). This specimen consisted of PBMCs from the stem cell graft donor, obtained from the stem cell graft. This TCR came from a human donor who donated a stem cell graft to a child with acute myeloid leukemia. The CDR3 region: CATAPQGNPGELFF. The DNA is as follows: TGTGCCACGGCTCCTCAGGGAAACCCCGGGGAGCTGTTTTTT.